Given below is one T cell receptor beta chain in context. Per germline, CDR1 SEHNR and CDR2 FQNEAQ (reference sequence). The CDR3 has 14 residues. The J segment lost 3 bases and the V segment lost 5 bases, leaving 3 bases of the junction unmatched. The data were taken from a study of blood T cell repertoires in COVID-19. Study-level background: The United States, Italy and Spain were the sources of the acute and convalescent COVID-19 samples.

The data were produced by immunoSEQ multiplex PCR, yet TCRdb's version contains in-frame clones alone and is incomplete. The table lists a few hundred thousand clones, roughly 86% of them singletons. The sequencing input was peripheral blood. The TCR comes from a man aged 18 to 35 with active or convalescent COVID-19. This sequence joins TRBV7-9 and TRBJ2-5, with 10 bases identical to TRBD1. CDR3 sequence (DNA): TGTGCCAGCAGCCCGACAGGGGGCGAAGAGACCCAGTACTTC. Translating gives CASSPTGGEETQYF.